This TCR beta chain was obtained from a study of cytomegalovirus exposure and HLA in healthy donors. General study results and limits: An analysis that came later showed most CMV-associated TCR beta chains appearing HLA-restricted.

V shed 3 bases, J shed 5 bases, and the junction held 6 bases outside the gene matches. This CDR3 has 15 amino acids. The germline gives CDR1 MRHNA, CDR2 SNTAGT. Concerning this clone itself: The antigen remains undetermined.

Though nominally healthy at sampling, donors likely had unrecorded immune exposures. This PCR relied on a set of 60 Vbeta primers and 13 Jbeta primers. In the authors' methods: About 11 million of 80 million to 85 million unique TCR beta chains were shared, per a later count. The table came from immunoSEQ multiplex PCR; TCRdb's copy has only in-frame clones and leaves some out. The DNA gave D and trimming, while V, J and clone size come from that table. The sample contains about 57,000 clones, around 83% of which appear only once. Sequencing used PBMCs. The rearrangement uses TRBV6-4 and TRBJ2-3, with 9 bases identical to TRBD2. The TCR comes from a man aged 25-45 years in good health and CMV-seronegative. The chain's CDR3 is CASSEGSGSGDTQYF. The CDR3 DNA reads as TGTGCCAGCAGTGAGGGTAGCGGGAGCGGAGATACGCAGTATTTT.